Below, one TCR beta chain is given with its context. The sample originates from a study of blood T cell repertoires in COVID-19. About the study: Sites in the United States, Italy and Spain provided acute and convalescent COVID-19 samples. PBMCs, B-cell-depleted T cells, or T cells provided the cDNA or gDNA that made up the material.

In the source study's methods: From reference gene primer amplification, estimates of nucleated cell counts were derived. Assay used: immunoSEQ multiplex PCR; TCRdb lists only in-frame clones, some missing. For V, J and clone size, that table is used; D and trimming come from the DNA. The table records 100,000 to 150,000 clones, roughly 86% of them present only once. Seattle patient enrollment occurred during active infection, with longitudinal follow-up thereafter. Trimming took 2 bases from V and 0 from J, leaving 17 bases between them. Germline V lookup: CDR1 KGHSH, CDR2 LQKENI. CDR3 length: 19 residues.

This rearrangement joins TRBV18 to TRBJ2-6; D perhaps matches TRBD1 (6 bases). The sequencing input was peripheral blood. The receptor was derived from a woman between 70 and 85 years old with COVID-19, enrolled during active disease. CDR3 nucleotide sequence: TGTGCCAGCTCACCAAGTTCGGGCAGGGGAAACTCTGGGGCCAACGTCCTGACTTTC. Translation: CASSPSSGRGNSGANVLTF.